This T cell receptor (beta chain) was recorded in a study of lymphopenia after photon versus proton radiotherapy. Study findings and constraints: Post-nadir diversity loss with photons came from oligoclonal expansion, particularly CD8+ Temra cells. Under photons, naive T cells and diversity fell while effector/memory populations rose.

CDR1 is SEHNR and CDR2 is FQNEAQ in the germline V gene (reference sequence). The V gene lost 5 bases and the J gene lost 4 bases, with 17 bases spanning the gap. The CDR3 length is 15 residues. Clones were read by immunoSEQ multiplex PCR, and TCRdb kept only the in-frame ones, dropping some. Here the sample spans approximately 21,000 clones, around 85% being singletons. This clone was counted only a few times. The antigen remains unidentified. V usage is TRBV7-9 and J usage is TRBJ1-2; D is uncertain. This sequence was found in a man in his sixties with pancreatic cancer. The source material was peripheral blood, sampled from a patient treated with photon-based radiotherapy. The CDR3 nucleotides are TGTGCCAGCAGCCAATACGGGGTATCGGGCTATGGCTACACCTTC. Residues: CASSQYGVSGYGYTF.